Here is one TCR beta chain with its context. The antigen remains unidentified. TCRdb's copy holds only in-frame clones and misses some; the assay was immunoSEQ multiplex PCR. The table shows several thousand clones, with about 70% occurring only once. This sample was taken from a study of CD8 T cell repertoires and HIV-1 epitope variants. The wider study: Controls were a CMV, EBV and flu pool, Ebola AY9, and no peptide. An uncultured baseline aliquot held 1M T cells. Tested: three Gag epitope families, Nef HW9 and YT9. Study-wide results and caveats: Nef KF9 drew about five clonotypes and HW9 one, without TAALDMSHF responses.

The TCR originated in a male donor with HIV. The sequenced material came from cultured CD8+ T cells derived from PBMCs.

CDR3 loop: CASSIDREWPQHF. DNA of the CDR3: TGTGCCAGTAGTATAGATCGGGAGTGGCCCCAGCATTTT. The chain couples TRBV19 to TRBJ1-5; D gene ambiguous. The V end was cut by 0 bases, the J end by 9 bases, with 9 bases between. CDR3 size: 13 residues. Germline CDR1 and CDR2: LNHDA and SQIVND (reference sequence).